This T cell receptor (beta chain) was found in a study of prognosis after radiotherapy for stage I lung cancer. Points from the study as a whole: A determination of whether the expanded TCR clones were tumor-specific was not made.

The CDR3 is 15 residues long. Germline V gives CDR1 SGHNT, CDR2 YYREEE (reference sequence). V was pared by 4 bases and J by 6 bases, with 10 bases of the junction left unmatched. This clonotype was counted ten times or more. The antigen remains undetermined. With two-round multiplex PCR, TCR beta CDR3 sequences were amplified from genomic DNA. It was primers specific to each TRBV and TRBJ gene that first-round PCR used. TCRdb reanalysed the multiplex PCR reads using MiXCR and keeps one entry per CDR3 protein. The sample holds some 30,000 distinct CDR3 sequences, 40% to 55% seen once. This TCR was recovered from a donor over 45 with non-small cell lung cancer. The sample here was PBMCs, taken before or after stereotactic body radiation therapy (not recorded which). The genes are TRBV5-4 and TRBJ2-1; 7 bases match TRBD1. The DNA of the CDR3 is TGTGCCAGCAGCCCCGGGACAGAGAGCTTCAATGAGCAGTTCTTC. It translates to CASSPGTESFNEQFF.